This T cell receptor beta chain was retrieved from a study of blood T cells in healthy people across ages. General study points: Nothing was known about donor CMV status, and this possibly confounded expanded clonotype changes.

This CDR3 is 16 amino acids long. The authors ran a second PCR of about 6 to 12 cycles using a sample-barcoded 5' primer and a J-beta primer mix. CDR3-containing paired-end reads numbered at least 2.5 million in each sample. TCRdb recomputed calls from the 5' RACE reads with MiXCR, one row per CDR3 protein. The table includes 550,000 to 650,000 distinct CDR3 sequences, 27% detected once. This clonotype was counted once. Antigen: not known. This sample also belongs to another study, concerning T cells of mothers and their children.

The J gene is TRBJ2-5, the V gene TRBV12-3 or TRBV12-4; D is perhaps TRBD1 or TRBD2 (6 bases each). The J call is in doubt because the DNA end fits TRBJ2-7 better. The TCR originated in a boy aged 2 to 10 in good health. The sample consisted of blood. The CDR3 DNA is TGTGCCAGCAGTGACCCATGGGGGGCGAGTAGATACGAGCAGTACTTC. It translates to CASSDPWGASRYEQYF.